Here is one T cell receptor (beta chain) with its context. The data derive from a study of T cell responses to AZD1222 COVID-19 vaccine. Only in-frame clones appear in the TCRdb table, and some are missing; sequencing was by immunoSEQ multiplex PCR. This sample has 100,000 or so clones, with 88% found just once. Germline-derived CDR1 and CDR2 are LNHDA and SQIVND (reference sequence). CDR3 length: 14 amino acids. Trimming shortened V by 3 bases and J by 1 base, and 9 bases separated the two germline ends. This receptor was taken from an adult in good health. The V gene is TRBV19, the J gene TRBJ1-1; D remains unclear. This specimen consisted of peripheral blood, obtained on day 0 of AZD1222 vaccination. The CDR3, as DNA: TGTGCCAGTAGTATTGGGCAGAAGAACACTGAAGCTTTCTTT. It encodes CASSIGQKNTEAFF. Variable domain in full (rest from reference TRBV19 and TRBJ1-1): DGGITQSPKYLFRKEGQNVTLSCEQNLNHDAMYWYRQDPGQGLRLIYYSQIVNDFQKGDIAEGYSVSREKKESFPLTVTSAQKNPTAFYLCASSIGQKNTEAFFGQGTRLTVV.